These 13 T cell receptor beta chains originate from one sample sequenced in a study of cytotoxic CD8 clonotypes in ibrutinib-treated CLL. Generated by immunoSEQ multiplex PCR, the TCRdb table keeps only in-frame clones and is missing some. The sample has hundreds of thousands of clones; 70% are singletons. This specimen consisted of PBMCs, obtained after 24 months of ibrutinib treatment. The receptors were sampled from a human donor with chronic lymphocytic leukemia.

The chain joins TRBV13 to TRBJ2-3; D may correspond to TRBD1 or TRBD2 (5 bases each). V was shortened by 7 bases and J by 4 bases, with 12 bases between the two germline ends. This CDR3 contains 13 residues. The germline V gene encodes CDR1 PRHDT and CDR2 FYEKMQ (reference sequence). The CDR3 loop is CASNPRGADTQYF. CDR3 sequence (DNA): TGTGCCAGCAACCCGAGGGGTGCAGATACGCAGTATTTT.

The chain is built from TRBV7-9 and TRBJ2-5; no firm D call. Germline V gene sequence: CDR1 SEHNR, CDR2 FQNEAQ (reference sequence). V was trimmed by 6 bases and J by 5 bases, leaving 10 bases between them. This CDR3 contains 12 residues. The CDR3 here is CASSRAPETQYF. In DNA form, the CDR3 reads TGTGCCAGCAGTCGAGCGCCGGAGACCCAGTACTTC.

This clone was detected a few times. The chain carries TRBV18 and TRBJ2-5; D is perhaps TRBD1 or TRBD2 (6 bases each). Germline assignment: CDR1 KGHSH and CDR2 LQKENI. With 5 bases removed from V and 2 bases from J, the gap between germline ends came to 18 bases. This CDR3 comprises 16 residues. CDR3 DNA sequence: TGTGCCAGCTCAGCTTTTGAAGGGGGGAGGCAAGAGACCCAGTACTTC. Protein: CASSAFEGGRQETQYF.

The V and J genes are TRBV19 and TRBJ1-1, with TRBD1 matching 9 bases. With 5 bases clipped from V and 4 bases from J, the junction kept 11 bases outside the gene matches. Germline V gene sequence: CDR1 LNHDA, CDR2 SQIVND (reference sequence). The length of the CDR3 is 16 residues. The CDR3 coding sequence is TGTGCCAGTAGTCCCATAAACAGGGGGCGCGGCACTGAAGCTTTCTTT. Encoded protein: CASSPINRGRGTEAFF.

This clone was found a few times. The chain couples TRBV28 to TRBJ2-1; 7 positions match TRBD2. The CDR3 extends over 11 amino acids. V lost 8 bases and J lost 7; bases outside the gene matches: 2. Germline V gene lookup returns CDR1 MDHEN and CDR2 SYDVKM. The CDR3 here is CASDGRNEQFF. The CDR3 DNA sequence: TGTGCCAGCGACGGGAGGAATGAGCAGTTCTTC. Using reference TRBV28 and TRBJ2-1 for the parts outside the CDR3, the full variable domain is DVKVTQSSRYLVKRTGEKVFLECVQDMDHENMFWYRQDPGLGLRLIYFSYDVKMKEKGDIPEGYSVSREKKERFSLILESASTNQTSMYLCASDGRNEQFFGPGTRLTVL.

CDR3 protein: CASRDRGQAIYF. CDR3 sequence (DNA): TGTGCCAGCCGGGACAGGGGGCAGGCCATATATTTT. The rearrangement links TRBV2 to TRBJ1-3, with 12 bases that match TRBD1. The junction had 4 bases not matched to a gene; V was cut back by 8 bases and J by 11 bases. CDR3 size: 12 residues. Germline CDR1 is SNHLY and CDR2 is FYNNEI.

The sample holds one count of this clone. Other nucleotide sequences from this sample produce the same CDR3. The chain employs TRBV27 and TRBJ1-1; 8 nucleotides align to TRBD1. Unmatched junction bases numbered 5, after V lost 5 bases and J lost 3 bases. This CDR3 is 14 amino acids long. CDR1 and CDR2 from the germline V gene are MNHEY and SMNVEV (reference sequence). Here the CDR3 reads CASSLGQGDTEAFF. Written as DNA, the CDR3 is TGTGCCAGCAGTCTCGGACAGGGCGACACTGAAGCTTTCTTT.

The genes are TRBV5-1 and TRBJ1-2; 10 positions match TRBD1. V dropped 3 bases and J dropped 8; count of bases not matched to a gene: 19. Looked up from germline, CDR1 is SGHRS and CDR2 is YFSETQ. This CDR3 comprises 18 residues. CDR3 bases: TGCGCCAGCAGCTCCCTCCCAACGGGGACAGGGGAACTCTGGGGCTACACCTTC. Protein: CASSSLPTGTGELWGYTF.

The V call is TRBV9, the J call TRBJ2-1; 8 bases align to TRBD1. This CDR3 spans 16 amino acids. The germline gives CDR1 SGDLS, CDR2 YYNGEE. V lost 4 bases to trimming and J lost 2 bases; unmatched junction nucleotides: 8. The CDR3 bases are TGTGCCAGCAGCACATTACAGGGGGAACCCTACAATGAGCAGTTCTTC. Its protein is CASSTLQGEPYNEQFF.

This chain links TRBV28 with TRBJ2-7, with 9 nucleotides matching TRBD1. Germline V CDR1 and CDR2: MDHEN, SYDVKM. The CDR3 has 14 amino acids. Trimming took 6 bases from V and 3 from J; bases not matched to a gene: 6. For the CDR3, the DNA is TGTGCCAGCAGGGGACAGGGCGGGAACTACGAGCAGTACTTC. Its translation: CASRGQGGNYEQYF.

V usage is TRBV9 and J usage is TRBJ2-1; 8 bases fit TRBD2. V trimming: 4 bases; J trimming: 7 bases; junction bases outside the gene matches: 13. Germline lookup yields CDR1 SGDLS and CDR2 YYNGEE. This CDR3 spans 16 amino acids. The CDR3: CASSFQRELYGNEQFF. The DNA of the CDR3 is TGTGCCAGCAGCTTCCAGCGGGAGCTCTACGGGAATGAGCAGTTCTTC.

This sequence joins TRBV7-9 and TRBJ2-7, with TRBD2 matching 9 bases. With 5 bases clipped from V and 0 bases from J, the junction kept 2 bases outside the gene matches. The CDR3 runs to 14 residues. Germline CDR1 reads SEHNR; CDR2 reads FQNEAQ (reference sequence). Written as DNA, the CDR3 is TGTGCCAGCAGCCTTAGCGGGGGCTCCTACGAGCAGTACTTC. Its translation is CASSLSGGSYEQYF.

The gene calls are TRBV6-8 and TRBJ1-5; possibly TRBD1 for D (5 bases). This CDR3 comprises 13 residues. Germline-derived CDR1 and CDR2 are MNHGY and SAAAGT. Trimming removed 8 bases at V and 4 bases at J, with 12 bases between. CDR3 protein: CASSRGPNQPQHF. Written as DNA, the CDR3 is TGTGCCAGCTCGAGGGGCCCAAATCAGCCCCAGCATTTT.